This T cell receptor (beta chain) was sequenced during a study of blood T cells in healthy people across ages (dated by TCRdb to about 2015). Turning to the overall study: In model experiments, roughly one uniquely barcoded TCR beta cDNA molecule per two T cells was captured by template switching. To track age-related changes in TCR beta repertoire diversity, the study relied on deep sequencing normalized with unique cDNA molecular identifiers. The donors were split into four age groups: young (average around 15 years), middle-aged (about 40), aged (approximately 60) and long-lived (approximately 89). To avoid experimental bias, donors of different ages were distributed randomly across sequencing lanes. For two donors (one aged 18 to 30 and one aged 80 or older), the study analyzed two additional independent replicas of 1 million unique cDNA reads from the same blood draw.

V loses 4 bases, J loses 3 bases, and the germline ends lie 19 bases apart. The germline V gene provides CDR1 LGHNA and CDR2 YNFKEQ. The CDR3 spans 16 residues, from the cysteine through the phenylalanine. Only CDR3 DNA remains: 48 bases, in frame from the first base. The roughly 37 donors, aged about 6 to 95 years, were systemically healthy Caucasian individuals from Russia. Each donor gave ten milliliters of peripheral blood, collected into EDTA-treated Vacutainer tubes. Ficoll-Paque density-gradient centrifugation was used to isolate PBMCs, with at least 6 million obtained per sample. Trizol reagent was used to extract total RNA from the PBMCs, yielding at least 5 micrograms per sample. For every donor, flow cytometry on a PBMC aliquot measured the percentage of naive CD45RAhigh/CD27high T cells. Library construction relied on 5' RACE. This sample was sequenced with an Illumina HiSeq 2500. The second PCR ran for roughly 6 to 11 cycles and used a J-beta primer mix along with a sample-barcoded 5' primer. A unique molecular identifier was introduced onto each TCR beta cDNA molecule by a template-switch 5' adaptor carrying 12 random nucleotides. At least 2.5 million CDR3-containing paired-end reads were obtained from each sample. First-strand cDNA was synthesized from all RNA with the Mint cDNA synthesis kit, primed by a TRBC-specific oligonucleotide. All cDNA was treated with uracil-DNA glycosylase and then went through a first 18-cycle PCR with the universal primers M1SS and BC2_uni_R. Per the source publication's procedure: For normalization, 1 million high-quality reads were randomly selected from each sample, with every read carrying a distinct molecular identifier. Instead of being binned into consensus sequences, reads that shared molecular identifiers were thrown out. MiTCR, set to a Q25 quality threshold and the strictest error-elimination algorithm, was used for CDR3 identification, clonotype clustering and error correction. Lower-bound total TCR beta diversity was estimated with a nonparametric unseen species model using Euler transformation. TCRdb passed the public sequencing reads through fastp at Q25 and MiXCR, retaining productive beta sequences. Each entry merges the rows of one CDR3 protein and shows their most common DNA and genes. Clone size and V and J calls follow TCRdb, not the original study. The sample data list approximately 850,000 distinct CDR3 sequences, and nearly 60% of these were observed just once. Around 20% of the sample rests with the top ten.

Here is what the overall study found, with its caveats: Observed TCR beta diversity per million T cells fell roughly linearly with age, and a significant reduction was already apparent by age roughly 40. Total diversity estimates from one million sequenced T cells were considered lower bounds and underestimates. The percentage of naive T cells measured by flow cytometry correlated strongly with observed TCR beta diversity. Since profiling was done on bulk unsorted PBMCs, naive and antigen-experienced compartments could not be conclusively compared. Donor CMV infection status was unknown, potentially confounding age-related changes in expanded clonotypes. Compared with the aged group, more naive CD4+ T cells, fewer expanded clones and increased TCR diversity were shown by the long-lived group, suggesting age selection.

The sample holds many counts of this clonotype. What this receptor recognizes is not known. No clone much larger than this one lies a single base away; base qualities are absent. The V and J segments used are TRBV4-2 and TRBJ2-7; 6 matching bases give a weak D call of TRBD2. The sequenced material came from blood. The receptor was derived from a man aged 30 to 39 in good health. The nucleotide sequence reads as follows: TGTGCCAGCAGCCTAGATTCTAGCGAGAGAAGCTACGAGCAGTACTTC. Its product reads: CASSLDSSERSYEQYF.